A selection of T cell receptor beta chains follows, all from one sample in a study of OX40 agonist ivuxolimab in advanced cancers. Here immunoSEQ multiplex PCR was the method, and the copy in TCRdb shows in-frame clones only, minus some. The sample has about 16,000 clones; over 90% are singletons. Sequencing used CD4+ or CD8+ T cells sorted from blood, obtained in a trial of the OX40 agonist ivuxolimab. These receptors all stem from an adult with an advanced solid tumor such as melanoma, head and neck, liver or kidney cancer. CDR3s include the opening cysteine and the closing phenylalanine or tryptophan. A D gene is named only where the DNA matches it firmly. Rows may omit the clone size; those that give it use once, few, many or a size class.

TGTGCCAGCAGTTACGGGACAGGTATATTCTACGAGCAGTACTTC | CASSYGTGIFYEQYF | TRBD1 | NA | TRBJ2-7 | TRBV27
TGTGCCAGCAGCTATCCAGGGGTCCCTCTCTATGGCTACACCTTC | CASSYPGVPLYGYTF | NA | NA | TRBJ1-2 | TRBV9
TGTGCCAGCAGTTCCCGGACTAGCGATTCCTACGAGCAGTACTTC | CASSSRTSDSYEQYF | TRBD2 | NA | TRBJ2-7 | TRBV11-3
TGTGCCAGCAGCCGTAGCGGGAGGGCCGATGAGCAGTTCTTC | CASSRSGRADEQFF | TRBD2 | NA | TRBJ2-1 | TRBV5-4
TGTGCCACCAGCAGGGACCTGGAAGAGACCCAGTACTTC | CATSRDLEETQYF | NA | once | TRBJ2-5 | TRBV15
TGTGCCAGCAGGACTGTGGGGGGGGAATCCCAAGAGACCCAGTACTTC | CASRTVGGESQETQYF | TRBD2 | NA | TRBJ2-5 | TRBV11-3
TGTGCCAGCAGCTGGCACAGGGACGGGGTGACAGATACGCAGTATTTT | CASSWHRDGVTDTQYF | NA | NA | TRBJ2-3 | TRBV11-2
TGTGCCAGCAGCCAAGAGACAGGGGCGCGGGGCTACACCTTC | CASSQETGARGYTF | TRBD1 | NA | TRBJ1-2 | TRBV4-2
TGTGCCAGCAGCTTGTGGCTAGCGGGAGCCTACGAGCAGTACTTC | CASSLWLAGAYEQYF | TRBD2 | NA | TRBJ2-7 | TRBV5-5
TGTGCCAGCAGCCCGCCGGTAGGGACCATACACCGCGGCACTGAAGCTTTCTTT | CASSPPVGTIHRGTEAFF | NA | NA | TRBJ1-1 | TRBV5-5
TGTGCCAGCAGTACCGGGGGCGGTACACTAGCGGGATTCAATGAGCAGTTCTTC | CASSTGGGTLAGFNEQFF | TRBD2 | NA | TRBJ2-1 | TRBV28
TGTGCCAGCAGCCCCCGACTAGCGGGGGGACACACAGATACGCAGTATTTT | CASSPRLAGGHTDTQYF | TRBD2 | NA | TRBJ2-3 | TRBV11-3
TGTGCCAGCGTGAAGAGCCTTGGGAGCCTGGAGAATGAGCAGTTCTTC | CASVKSLGSLENEQFF | NA | NA | TRBJ2-1 | TRBV28
TGTGCCATCCCTAGCGGGCGTGCCTACGAGCAGTACTTC | CAIPSGRAYEQYF | TRBD2 | NA | TRBJ2-7 | TRBV2
TGTGCCAGCAGGGGTTTGGGTGAGCAGTTCTTC | CASRGLGEQFF | NA | NA | TRBJ2-1 | TRBV7-6
TGTGCCAGCATCCAATCAGGTCAGGGGACCACCTACGAGCAGTACTTC | CASIQSGQGTTYEQYF | NA | NA | TRBJ2-7 | TRBV28
TGCAGCGTTTGGGGGCCCTCCTACGAGCAGTACTTC | CSVWGPSYEQYF | NA | NA | TRBJ2-7 | TRBV29-1
TGTGCCAGAATTCCCCTACAATCGGGTGGTGGAAACACCATATATTTT | CARIPLQSGGGNTIYF | NA | NA | TRBJ1-3 | TRBV19
TGTGCCAGCAGTTACTCGGTAGCAGGGGGGGGGCTGTTTTTT | CASSYSVAGGGLFF | NA | NA | TRBJ2-2 | TRBV6-6
TGTGCCAGCAGTTCGACAGGGTACAATCAGCCCCAGCATTTT | CASSSTGYNQPQHF | TRBD1 | NA | TRBJ1-5 | TRBV28
TGTGCCAGCAGTTTGCCCGAGTCGGGCTATGGCTACACCTTC | CASSLPESGYGYTF | NA | NA | TRBJ1-2 | TRBV28
TGCGCCAGCAGCCTTTACAGGGGCGATGAAAAACTGTTTTTT | CASSLYRGDEKLFF | TRBD1 | NA | TRBJ1-4 | TRBV4-3
TGTGCCTGGAGTGTACGAGCGGGGGTCGAGCAGTACTTC | CAWSVRAGVEQYF | TRBD2 | NA | TRBJ2-7 | TRBV30
TGTGCCATCAGTGACCTCGGGGAAACCTACAATGAGCAGTTCTTC | CAISDLGETYNEQFF | NA | NA | TRBJ2-1 | TRBV10-3
TGTGCCAGCAGCTACTTCGTAGAGACCCAGTACTTC | CASSYFVETQYF | NA | NA | TRBJ2-5 | TRBV5-6
TGTGCCAGCAGTTTATTGCCTGGTTTCAACGAGCAGTACTTC | CASSLLPGFNEQYF | NA | NA | TRBJ2-7 | TRBV27
TGTGCCAGCAGTGCCCGGGCCTTCTATGGCTACACCTTC | CASSARAFYGYTF | NA | NA | TRBJ1-2 | TRBV28
TGTGCCAGCAGCTTGGATCAGGGGATCGACTTACTTGACACTGAAGCTTTCTTT | CASSLDQGIDLLDTEAFF | NA | NA | TRBJ1-1 | TRBV5-5
TGTGCCAGCAGCCAAGATTACAGGGGCAATTCACCCCTCCACTTT | CASSQDYRGNSPLHF | TRBD1 | NA | TRBJ1-6 | TRBV14
TGTGCCAGCAGTCATCAAGGAATTAGTGAAGCTTTCTTT | CASSHQGISEAFF | NA | NA | TRBJ1-1 | TRBV28
TGTGCCAGCAGCTCGAGACAGGGAGGTTCGTATGGGGCCAACGTCCTGACTTTC | CASSSRQGGSYGANVLTF | NA | NA | TRBJ2-6 | TRBV13
TGTGCCAGCAGGCAGGGGAACACTGAAGCTTTCTTT | CASRQGNTEAFF | NA | NA | TRBJ1-1 | TRBV27
TGTGCCAGCAGCTTCGCAGGGGGCAGTTCACCCCTCCACTTT | CASSFAGGSSPLHF | TRBD1 | NA | TRBJ1-6 | TRBV5-5
TGCGCCAGCCGCGGACTAGCGGGGGCTACCTCCTACAATGAGCAGTTCTTC | CASRGLAGATSYNEQFF | TRBD2 | NA | TRBJ2-1 | TRBV10-2
TGTGCCAGCAGCTTCCGGGCCGCCGTTGGGTACGAGCAGTACTTC | CASSFRAAVGYEQYF | NA | NA | TRBJ2-7 | TRBV5-5